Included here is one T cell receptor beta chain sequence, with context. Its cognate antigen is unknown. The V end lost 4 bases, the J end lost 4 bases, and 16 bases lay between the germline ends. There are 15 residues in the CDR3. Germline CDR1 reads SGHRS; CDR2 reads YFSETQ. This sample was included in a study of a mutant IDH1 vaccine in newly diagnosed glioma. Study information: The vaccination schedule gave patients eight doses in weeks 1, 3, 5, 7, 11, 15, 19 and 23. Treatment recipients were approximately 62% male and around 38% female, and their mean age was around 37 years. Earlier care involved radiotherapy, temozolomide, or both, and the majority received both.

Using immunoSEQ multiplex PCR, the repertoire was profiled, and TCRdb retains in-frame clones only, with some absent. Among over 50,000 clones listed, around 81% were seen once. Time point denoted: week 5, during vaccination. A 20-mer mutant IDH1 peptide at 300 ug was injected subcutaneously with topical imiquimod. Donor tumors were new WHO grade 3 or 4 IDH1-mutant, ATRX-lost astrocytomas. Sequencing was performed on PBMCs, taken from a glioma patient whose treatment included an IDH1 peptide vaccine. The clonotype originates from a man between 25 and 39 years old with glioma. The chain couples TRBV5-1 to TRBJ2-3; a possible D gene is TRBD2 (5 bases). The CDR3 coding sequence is TGCGCCAGCAGCCTCGGACTCGACGGCCCAGATACGCAGTATTTT. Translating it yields CASSLGLDGPDTQYF.